Below are 16 T cell receptor beta chains sequenced from a single sample in a study of blood T cell repertoires in COVID-19. The assay was immunoSEQ multiplex PCR, and TCRdb's table has in-frame clones only and misses some. This sample has 450,000 to 500,000 clones, with 75% to 90% found just once. Sequencing was done on a sample of peripheral blood. The receptor set was obtained from a human donor in a cohort sampled during active COVID-19.

Here the CDR3 DNA reads TGTGCCAGCTCACCACAGGCAGGGGTGACAAACGAGCAGTACTTC. Translating it yields CASSPQAGVTNEQYF. The V and J genes are TRBV18 and TRBJ2-7; D is perhaps TRBD1 (6 bases). Trimming cost V 1 base and J 5 bases, with 15 bases left between them. This CDR3 contains 15 residues. CDR1 and CDR2 from the germline V gene are KGHSH and LQKENI.

V is TRBV18 and J is TRBJ1-2; the D is unclear. Germline CDR1 KGHSH, CDR2 LQKENI. This CDR3 is built from 14 residues. Trimming left V 3 bases short and J 4 bases short, with 12 bases between. DNA for the CDR3: TGTGCCAGCTCACCGGAGGCACCCCCCTATGGCTACACCTTC. Its protein product is CASSPEAPPYGYTF.

The J gene is TRBJ1-4, the V gene TRBV15, with 9 bases lining up with TRBD1. Germline CDR1 reads LNHNV; CDR2 reads YYDKDF (reference sequence). Trimming took 7 bases from V and 7 from J; bases not matched to a gene: 4. The CDR3 spans 13 residues. The CDR3 region has the DNA TGTGCCACCACCAAGGACAGGGGTGAAAAACTGTTTTTT. Protein product: CATTKDRGEKLFF.

The chain uses TRBV5-1 and TRBJ1-1; possible D gene TRBD1, 6 bases. The CDR3 has 15 amino acids. Germline lookup yields CDR1 SGHRS and CDR2 YFSETQ. Trimming shortened V by 4 bases and J by 5 bases, and 18 bases separated the two germline ends. The CDR3 DNA reads as TGCGCCAGCAGCCTCACTACAGGGTACGCGACTGAAGCTTTCTTT. This encodes CASSLTTGYATEAFF.

This chain links TRBV5-4 with TRBJ2-5; D perhaps matches TRBD2 (5 bases). This CDR3 has 14 residues. From germline, CDR1 is SGHNT and CDR2 YYREEE (reference sequence). The V and J ends lost 4 bases and 1 base respectively, with 11 bases between them. CDR3 DNA: TGTGCCAGCAGCCCTACTAGTATCCAAGAGACCCAGTACTTC. This sequence encodes CASSPTSIQETQYF.

V usage is TRBV11-2 and J usage is TRBJ1-2; 7 bases map to TRBD1. Germline V CDR1 and CDR2: SGHAT, FQNNGV. The CDR3 loop spans 14 amino acids. Trimming took 6 bases from V and 2 from J; bases not matched to a gene: 6. In DNA, the CDR3 is TGTGCCAGCAGACAGGGGATCCTAAACTATGGCTACACCTTC. Translating it yields CASRQGILNYGYTF.

J is TRBJ2-7 and V is TRBV27, with 7 positions matching TRBD2. This CDR3 spans 15 amino acids. After removal of 8 bases from V and 2 bases from J, the junction contained 12 bases not matched to a gene. CDR1 is MNHEY, CDR2 SMNVEV, per germline (reference sequence). CDR3 nucleotide sequence: TGTGCCAGCGCCCCCTCGGGGGGACTGGCCTACGAGCAGTACTTC. The encoded protein is CASAPSGGLAYEQYF.

Only a few counts were recorded for this clone. This sequence joins TRBV2 and TRBJ1-4, with 10 bases aligning to TRBD1. CDR1 is SNHLY and CDR2 is FYNNEI in the germline V gene. The ends lost 2 bases at V and 8 bases at J; junction bases unmatched: 2. The CDR3 contains 14 residues. The CDR3 sequence: CASSERTGGEKLFF. The CDR3 DNA sequence: TGTGCCAGCAGTGAAAGGACAGGGGGAGAAAAACTGTTTTTT.

The rearrangement uses TRBV4-1 and TRBJ1-4; possibly TRBD1 for D (5 bases). The CDR3 totals 16 residues. The germline CDR1 and CDR2 sequences are MGHRA and YSYEKL. The V end lost 4 bases, the J end lost 4 bases, and 16 bases lay between the germline ends. CDR3 protein: CASSRTRAGINEKLFF. The DNA for the CDR3 is TGCGCCAGCAGCCGTACCCGAGCAGGGATTAATGAAAAACTGTTTTTT.

The chain combines TRBV5-1 with TRBJ1-2, with a weak D call TRBD1 (6 bases). CDR1 is SGHRS and CDR2 is YFSETQ in the germline V gene. V lost 4 bases and J lost 1, with 14 bases in between. The length of the CDR3 is 15 residues. In DNA, the CDR3 is TGCGCCAGCAGCAACCAACCGGACAGTAACTATGGCTACACCTTC. The encoded protein is CASSNQPDSNYGYTF.

The chain links TRBV6-2 or TRBV6-3 to TRBJ1-1; 7 positions match TRBD1. The germline gives CDR1 MNHEY, CDR2 SVGEGT. The CDR3 is 16 residues long. J was trimmed by 6 bases and V by 3 bases; bases with no gene match: 13. The CDR3 nucleotides read TGTGCCAGCAGTTATAAGGGACAGCCCCCGTACGCTGAAGCTTTCTTT. This translates into CASSYKGQPPYAEAFF.

This chain's CDR3 is CASSDELSLDQYF. The CDR3 DNA reads TGTGCCAGCAGTGATGAACTAAGTCTGGATCAGTACTTC. The chain uses TRBV2 and TRBJ2-5; D not certain. The CDR3 is 13 amino acids. V was shortened by 3 bases and J by 11 bases, with 16 bases between the two germline ends. The germline gives CDR1 SNHLY, CDR2 FYNNEI. The full variable domain, in which reference TRBV2 and TRBJ2-5 provide the parts outside the CDR3, is EPEVTQTPSHQVTQMGQEVILRCVPISNHLYFYWYRQILGQKVEFLVSFYNNEISEKSEIFDDQFSVERPDGSNFTLKIRSTKLEDSAMYFCASSDELSLDQYFGPGTRLLVL.

The J gene is TRBJ1-1, the V gene TRBV4-3; D perhaps matches TRBD1 (5 bases). CDR3 length: 16 residues. Germline V CDR1 and CDR2: LGHNA, YSLEER. V dropped 0 bases and J dropped 4 bases, with 15 bases sitting between them. CDR3 bases: TGCGCCAGCAGCCAAGATCTAAGGGGAGGAGGCACTGAAGCTTTCTTT. This encodes CASSQDLRGGGTEAFF.

This clone occurred once. This sequence joins TRBV7-2 and TRBJ2-2, with 8 nucleotides matching TRBD1. Per the germline V gene, CDR1 is SGHTA and CDR2 is FQGNSA. This CDR3 has 15 residues. V was pared by 5 bases and J by 7 bases, with 9 bases of the junction left unmatched. The CDR3 loop reads CASSPDRAWGGELFF. For the CDR3, the DNA is TGTGCCAGCAGCCCGGACAGGGCTTGGGGCGGGGAGCTGTTTTTT.

This chain connects TRBV5-8 to TRBJ1-2; D possibly corresponds to TRBD1 (5 bases). This CDR3 spans 13 amino acids. V lost 7 bases and J lost 5, with 15 bases in between. In germline, CDR1 is SGHTS, CDR2 YDEGEE. CDR3 coding DNA: TGTGCCAGCCGCGTCAGGGTGGGGTATGGCTACACCTTC. It specifies CASRVRVGYGYTF. Full variable domain (rest looked up from reference TRBV5-8 and TRBJ1-2): EAGVTQSPTHLIKTRGQQATLRCSPISGHTSVYWYQQALGLGLQFLLWYDEGEERNRGNFPPRFSGRQFPNYSSELNVNALELEDSALYLCASRVRVGYGYTFGSGTRLTVV.

The chain links TRBV5-1 to TRBJ1-1; D is perhaps TRBD1 (5 bases). The V gene's germline CDR1 is SGHRS and CDR2 YFSETQ. This CDR3 has 16 amino acids. Trimming took off 6 bases at V and 2 bases at J, with 20 bases between the two ends. The CDR3 is CASTLLPTDTNTEAFF. Written as DNA, the CDR3 is TGCGCCAGCACCCTATTACCGACGGACACTAACACTGAAGCTTTCTTT.